A selection of T cell receptor beta chains follows, all from one sample in a study of blood T cell repertoires in COVID-19. TCRdb's copy holds only in-frame clones and misses some; the assay was immunoSEQ multiplex PCR. Among about 340,000 clones listed, around 82% were seen once. The sample consisted of peripheral blood. These receptors came from a young man with active or convalescent COVID-19. Each CDR3 is given with its conserved first and last residue. The D gene is left open where the match is weak. Size is stated for part of the rows, as once, few or many counts, or as a class when the clone is expanded.

J gene: TRBJ2-5; D gene: TRBD1; V gene: TRBV4-1; clone size: -; CDR3 protein: CASSRQDRVAETQYF; CDR3 DNA: TGCGCCAGCAGCCGCCAGGACAGGGTGGCAGAGACCCAGTACTTC
J gene: TRBJ2-2; D gene: TRBD2; V gene: TRBV5-4; clone size: few; CDR3 protein: CAGSSGKGTGELFF; CDR3 DNA: TGTGCCGGCTCCAGCGGGAAGGGTACCGGGGAGCTGTTTTTT
J gene: TRBJ2-5; D gene: TRBD1; V gene: TRBV29-1; clone size: -; CDR3 protein: CSAGDGTGRGKTQYF; CDR3 DNA: TGCAGCGCCGGGGACGGGACAGGGAGGGGAAAGACCCAGTACTTC
J gene: TRBJ1-2; D gene: -; V gene: TRBV24-1; clone size: once; CDR3 protein: CATSDGRDYGYTF; CDR3 DNA: TGTGCCACCAGTGATGGCAGGGATTATGGCTACACCTTC
J gene: TRBJ1-1; D gene: -; V gene: TRBV6-5; clone size: -; CDR3 protein: CASSYDGTPESEAFF; CDR3 DNA: TGTGCCAGCAGTTACGACGGGACACCGGAGTCTGAAGCTTTCTTT
J gene: TRBJ1-5; D gene: -; V gene: TRBV6-4; clone size: -; CDR3 protein: CASLLRSQPQHF; CDR3 DNA: TGTGCCAGCCTTCTTCGGTCTCAGCCCCAGCATTTT
J gene: TRBJ2-5; D gene: -; V gene: TRBV6-1; clone size: -; CDR3 protein: CASSEVGTPQETQYF; CDR3 DNA: TGTGCCAGCAGTGAAGTCGGGACACCTCAAGAGACCCAGTACTTC
J gene: TRBJ1-2; D gene: -; V gene: TRBV4-1; clone size: few; CDR3 protein: CASSLPVSNYGYTF; CDR3 DNA: TGCGCCAGCAGCCTCCCGGTCTCAAACTATGGCTACACCTTC
J gene: TRBJ1-6; D gene: TRBD1; V gene: TRBV18; clone size: -; CDR3 protein: CASSPNDRGNSPLHF; CDR3 DNA: TGTGCCAGCTCACCTAACGACAGGGGCAATTCACCCCTCCACTTT
J gene: TRBJ1-1; D gene: TRBD1; V gene: TRBV7-2; clone size: -; CDR3 protein: CASSPPWDYRGRTEAFF; CDR3 DNA: TGTGCCAGCAGCCCTCCCTGGGATTACAGGGGGCGTACTGAAGCTTTCTTT
J gene: TRBJ2-4; D gene: -; V gene: TRBV21-1; clone size: -; CDR3 protein: CASSKQSGGRVWDIQYF; CDR3 DNA: TGTGCCAGCAGCAAGCAAAGCGGGGGTAGGGTTTGGGACATTCAGTACTTC
J gene: TRBJ2-4; D gene: TRBD2; V gene: TRBV6-4; clone size: -; CDR3 protein: CASSPPGVAGPPF; CDR3 DNA: TGTGCCAGCAGCCCGCCGGGGGTAGCGGGACCCCCTTTC
J gene: TRBJ1-2; D gene: -; V gene: TRBV18; clone size: -; CDR3 protein: CASSPEDSNYGYTF; CDR3 DNA: TGTGCCAGCTCACCGGAAGACTCTAACTATGGCTACACCTTC
J gene: TRBJ1-5; D gene: -; V gene: TRBV9; clone size: once; CDR3 protein: CASSGDTGNQPQHF; CDR3 DNA: TGTGCCAGCAGCGGGGACACAGGCAATCAGCCCCAGCATTTT
J gene: TRBJ2-2; D gene: TRBD2; V gene: TRBV11-2; clone size: -; CDR3 protein: CASSWGGDTGELFF; CDR3 DNA: TGTGCCAGCAGCTGGGGAGGGGACACCGGGGAGCTGTTTTTT
J gene: TRBJ1-1; D gene: -; V gene: TRBV25-1; clone size: -; CDR3 protein: CASIGSRDTEAFF; CDR3 DNA: TGTGCCAGCATCGGGAGTAGGGACACTGAAGCTTTCTTT
J gene: TRBJ2-5; D gene: -; V gene: TRBV12-3/TRBV12-4; clone size: once; CDR3 protein: CASSRDWQETQYF; CDR3 DNA: TGTGCCAGCAGCCGCGACTGGCAAGAGACCCAGTACTTC
J gene: TRBJ2-1; D gene: TRBD2; V gene: TRBV30; clone size: once; CDR3 protein: CAWSAGRSYNEQFF; CDR3 DNA: TGTGCCTGGAGTGCCGGGAGGTCCTACAATGAGCAGTTCTTC
J gene: TRBJ2-2; D gene: TRBD2; V gene: TRBV11-3; clone size: once; CDR3 protein: CASSLKGGGLAIFGELFF; CDR3 DNA: TGTGCCAGCAGCTTAAAAGGCGGGGGACTAGCAATTTTCGGGGAGCTGTTTTTT
J gene: TRBJ1-5; D gene: -; V gene: TRBV5-8; clone size: -; CDR3 protein: CASSSLSWNQPQHF; CDR3 DNA: TGTGCCAGCAGCTCCCTAAGCTGGAATCAGCCCCAGCATTTT
J gene: TRBJ1-6; D gene: TRBD1; V gene: TRBV6-5; clone size: -; CDR3 protein: CASSRDRGRSPLHF; CDR3 DNA: TGTGCCAGCAGTCGGGACAGGGGGCGGTCACCCCTCCACTTT
J gene: TRBJ1-5; D gene: -; V gene: TRBV7-2; clone size: -; CDR3 protein: CASSFGSPLQDQPQHF; CDR3 DNA: TGTGCCAGCAGCTTTGGGTCCCCCTTACAGGATCAGCCCCAGCATTTT
J gene: TRBJ2-7; D gene: -; V gene: TRBV27; clone size: -; CDR3 protein: CASSLTSRSYEQYF; CDR3 DNA: TGTGCCAGCAGTTTAACTAGCAGGTCCTACGAGCAGTACTTC
J gene: TRBJ2-5; D gene: -; V gene: TRBV5-1; clone size: -; CDR3 protein: CASSTAGETQYF; CDR3 DNA: TGCGCCAGCAGCACTGCGGGCGAGACCCAGTACTTC
J gene: TRBJ1-2; D gene: -; V gene: TRBV2; clone size: -; CDR3 protein: CASKSVEANYGYTF; CDR3 DNA: TGTGCCAGCAAATCAGTTGAGGCGAACTATGGCTACACCTTC
J gene: TRBJ2-2; D gene: TRBD2; V gene: TRBV12-5; clone size: few; CDR3 protein: CASGPGLAGGELFF; CDR3 DNA: TGTGCTAGTGGCCCCGGACTAGCGGGCGGGGAGCTGTTTTTT
J gene: TRBJ1-1; D gene: -; V gene: TRBV29-1; clone size: -; CDR3 protein: CSVEGRANTEAFF; CDR3 DNA: TGCAGCGTTGAAGGCAGGGCGAACACTGAAGCTTTCTTT
J gene: TRBJ2-7; D gene: -; V gene: TRBV6-6; clone size: -; CDR3 protein: CASSYSSPSDEQYF; CDR3 DNA: TGTGCCAGCAGTTACTCCTCCCCGTCCGACGAGCAGTACTTC
J gene: TRBJ1-1; D gene: -; V gene: TRBV19; clone size: -; CDR3 protein: CASSTRLHTEAFF; CDR3 DNA: TGTGCCAGTTCTACGAGACTTCACACTGAAGCTTTCTTT
J gene: TRBJ1-2; D gene: -; V gene: TRBV9; clone size: -; CDR3 protein: CASSVGAAANYGYTF; CDR3 DNA: TGTGCCAGCAGCGTAGGGGCTGCCGCTAACTATGGCTACACCTTC
J gene: TRBJ1-5; D gene: -; V gene: TRBV5-4; clone size: many; CDR3 protein: CASRRGSNQPQHF; CDR3 DNA: TGTGCCAGCCGCCGCGGGAGCAATCAGCCCCAGCATTTT
J gene: TRBJ2-1; D gene: -; V gene: TRBV18; clone size: -; CDR3 protein: CASSPPAEGEQFF; CDR3 DNA: TGTGCCAGCTCACCCCCGGCGGAGGGTGAGCAGTTCTTC
J gene: TRBJ2-5; D gene: -; V gene: TRBV19; clone size: -; CDR3 protein: CASTFGGRQETQYF; CDR3 DNA: TGTGCCAGTACTTTCGGGGGGCGGCAAGAGACCCAGTACTTC
J gene: TRBJ1-6; D gene: TRBD1; V gene: TRBV19; clone size: few; CDR3 protein: CASMQGANYNSPLHF; CDR3 DNA: TGTGCCAGTATGCAGGGGGCGAACTATAATTCACCCCTCCACTTT
J gene: TRBJ2-3; D gene: TRBD2; V gene: TRBV24-1; clone size: many; CDR3 protein: CATSALGLAADTQYF; CDR3 DNA: TGTGCCACCAGTGCCTTGGGGCTAGCGGCAGATACGCAGTATTTT
J gene: TRBJ2-5; D gene: -; V gene: TRBV30; clone size: -; CDR3 protein: CAWSMRGQETQYF; CDR3 DNA: TGTGCCTGGAGTATGAGGGGGCAAGAGACCCAGTACTTC
J gene: TRBJ2-1; D gene: TRBD2; V gene: TRBV24-1; clone size: -; CDR3 protein: CATSDLGLAGDNEQFF; CDR3 DNA: TGTGCCACCAGTGACTTAGGACTAGCGGGAGACAATGAGCAGTTCTTC
J gene: TRBJ2-1; D gene: TRBD1; V gene: TRBV5-4; clone size: -; CDR3 protein: CASSLDRDRVGNEQFF; CDR3 DNA: TGTGCCAGCAGCTTGGACCGGGACAGGGTAGGCAATGAGCAGTTCTTC
J gene: TRBJ1-1; D gene: TRBD1; V gene: TRBV4-2; clone size: -; CDR3 protein: CASSPKTGGTEAFF; CDR3 DNA: TGTGCCAGCAGCCCCAAAACAGGGGGGACTGAAGCTTTCTTT
J gene: TRBJ2-1; D gene: TRBD2; V gene: TRBV4-2; clone size: -; CDR3 protein: CASSQGGQREVFYNEQFF; CDR3 DNA: TGTGCCAGCAGCCAGGGGGGACAGCGGGAGGTCTTTTACAATGAGCAGTTCTTC
J gene: TRBJ1-1; D gene: TRBD1; V gene: TRBV19; clone size: -; CDR3 protein: CASSTDRTGRGTEAFF; CDR3 DNA: TGTGCCAGTTCGACTGATCGGACAGGGAGGGGAACTGAAGCTTTCTTT